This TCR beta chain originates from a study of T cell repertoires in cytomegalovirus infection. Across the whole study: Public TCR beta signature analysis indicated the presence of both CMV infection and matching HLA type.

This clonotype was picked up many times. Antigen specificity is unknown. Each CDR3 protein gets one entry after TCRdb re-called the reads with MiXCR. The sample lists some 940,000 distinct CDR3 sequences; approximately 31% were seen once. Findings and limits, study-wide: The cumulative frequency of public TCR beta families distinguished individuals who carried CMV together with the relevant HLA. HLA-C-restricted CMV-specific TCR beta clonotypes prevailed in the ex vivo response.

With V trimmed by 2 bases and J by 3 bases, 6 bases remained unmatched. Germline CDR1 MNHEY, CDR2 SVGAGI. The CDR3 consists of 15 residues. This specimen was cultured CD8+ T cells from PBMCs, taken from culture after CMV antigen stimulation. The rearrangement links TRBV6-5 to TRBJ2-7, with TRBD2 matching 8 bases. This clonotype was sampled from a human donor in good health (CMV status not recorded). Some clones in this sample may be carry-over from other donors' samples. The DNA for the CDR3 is TGTGCCAGCAGTTACCCTGGACTAGCAGGCTACGAGCAGTACTTC. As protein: CASSYPGLAGYEQYF.